This is a list of T cell receptor beta chains from one sample in a study of control samples from healthy donors and cancer patients. The protocol was immunoSEQ multiplex PCR, while the TCRdb copy is restricted to in-frame clones and leaves out a portion. The data show 98,000 or so clones, with approximately 80% seen just once and 6.5% held by the top ten. Material for sequencing was blood. These receptors were collected from a man between 18 and 35 years old in good health. Both conserved end residues are part of each CDR3. Each record gives: J gene, D gene, clone size, V gene, CDR3 DNA, CDR3 protein. The D gene is left open where the match is weak. The size entry is marked missing in some rows and otherwise reads once, few, many or a size class.

J: TRBJ1-2
D: NA
size: NA
V: TRBV20-1
DNA: TGCAGTGCTAGTACCAGGGGCTCGGGGAGTGGCTACACCTTC
CDR3: CSASTRGSGSGYTF

J: TRBJ1-1
D: NA
size: NA
V: TRBV7-9
DNA: TGTGCCAGCAGCTTGTCGCCTGAAGCTTTCTTT
CDR3: CASSLSPEAFF

J: TRBJ1-2
D: NA
size: NA
V: TRBV27
DNA: TGTGCCAGCAGTTTATCGCAAAGTGGGGGACTCTATGGCTACACCTTC
CDR3: CASSLSQSGGLYGYTF

J: TRBJ1-1
D: NA
size: NA
V: TRBV3-1/TRBV3-2
DNA: TGTGCCAGCAGCCGGGAAGGACGGTACACTGAAGCTTTCTTT
CDR3: CASSREGRYTEAFF

J: TRBJ1-2
D: TRBD1
size: NA
V: TRBV2
DNA: TGTGCCAGCAAGGACAGGGGAAGGGGCTACACCTTC
CDR3: CASKDRGRGYTF

J: TRBJ1-1
D: TRBD1
size: few
V: TRBV5-4
DNA: TGTGCCAGCAGCCTTGGACAGGGGAGGCGAGCTTTCTTT
CDR3: CASSLGQGRRAFF

J: TRBJ2-1
D: TRBD2
size: NA
V: TRBV19
DNA: TGTGCCAGTAGTATGCTAGCGGGTAGCCATGAGCAGTTCTTC
CDR3: CASSMLAGSHEQFF

J: TRBJ1-2
D: NA
size: once
V: TRBV20-1
DNA: TGCAGTGCTAGTTTAACCAACGACTATGGCTACACCTTC
CDR3: CSASLTNDYGYTF

J: TRBJ1-2
D: NA
size: NA
V: TRBV18
DNA: TGTGCCAGCTCACCACCTCCGGACGTTTACTATGGCTACACCTTC
CDR3: CASSPPPDVYYGYTF

J: TRBJ1-2
D: NA
size: NA
V: TRBV6-1
DNA: TGTGCCAGCAGTGAAGCGCTTCGGGGGGCGTTTGCCTATGGCTACACCTTC
CDR3: CASSEALRGAFAYGYTF

J: TRBJ1-2
D: NA
size: NA
V: TRBV5-1
DNA: TGCGCCAGCAGCTTGGGTTTTGGCTCTGATGGCTACACCTTC
CDR3: CASSLGFGSDGYTF

J: TRBJ2-7
D: TRBD2
size: NA
V: TRBV28
DNA: TGTGCCAGCAGTTTGGCGCGGCAGGGAGGGCGCGAGCAGTACTTC
CDR3: CASSLARQGGREQYF

J: TRBJ1-1
D: NA
size: NA
V: TRBV6-2/TRBV6-3
DNA: TGTGCCAGCAGTCAGGTAAACGAAGCTTTCTTT
CDR3: CASSQVNEAFF

J: TRBJ1-4
D: NA
size: NA
V: TRBV4-1
DNA: TGCGCCAGCAGCCACCCCGGGGTGGGGCCGGCCCATGAAGTTGAAAAACTGTTTTTT
CDR3: CASSHPGVGPAHEVEKLFF

J: TRBJ1-6
D: NA
size: NA
V: TRBV4-3
DNA: TGCGCCAGCAGCCAAAAACTACAGGTGGCAAATTCACCCCTCCACTTT
CDR3: CASSQKLQVANSPLHF

J: TRBJ2-6
D: NA
size: NA
V: TRBV5-4
DNA: TGTGCCAGCAGCTCCTGGAGGGGATCTGGGGCCAACGTCCTGACTTTC
CDR3: CASSSWRGSGANVLTF

J: TRBJ1-3
D: NA
size: NA
V: TRBV27
DNA: TGTGCCAGCAGTTCTGGGGGACCCTTTGCCGGGGCTGGAAACACCATATATTTT
CDR3: CASSSGGPFAGAGNTIYF

J: TRBJ1-1
D: TRBD1
size: NA
V: TRBV19
DNA: TGTGCCAGTAGGCGAACAGGGGAGGCCACTGAAGCTTTCTTT
CDR3: CASRRTGEATEAFF

J: TRBJ1-1
D: NA
size: NA
V: TRBV11-2
DNA: TGTGCCAGCAGCTTAGGGGGATATGAAGCTTTCTTT
CDR3: CASSLGGYEAFF

J: TRBJ1-5
D: NA
size: once
V: TRBV5-1
DNA: TGCGCCAGCAGCTTGGGTTTGGGGCAGCCCCAGCATTTT
CDR3: CASSLGLGQPQHF

J: TRBJ1-2
D: NA
size: once
V: TRBV6-6
DNA: TGTGCCAGCAGTTACGGGGGTCGATATGGCTACACCTTC
CDR3: CASSYGGRYGYTF

J: TRBJ1-2
D: NA
size: once
V: TRBV19
DNA: TGTGCCAGTAGTATTGGGGGCGCGTGGGGCTACACCTTC
CDR3: CASSIGGAWGYTF

J: TRBJ1-4
D: NA
size: NA
V: TRBV9
DNA: TGTGCCAGCAGCCAAGGGGGAGGGTCCGCAAAACTGTTTTTT
CDR3: CASSQGGGSAKLFF

J: TRBJ1-4
D: TRBD1
size: NA
V: TRBV5-5
DNA: TGTGCCAGCAGCCCCCGGGACAGGGGGCCAACTAATGAAAAACTGTTTTTT
CDR3: CASSPRDRGPTNEKLFF

J: TRBJ1-3
D: NA
size: NA
V: TRBV11-2
DNA: TGTGTCAGCAGCACCTCCTCTGGAAACACCATATATTTT
CDR3: CVSSTSSGNTIYF

J: TRBJ2-3
D: NA
size: NA
V: TRBV3-1/TRBV3-2
DNA: TGTGCCAGCAGCCAAGATTTGGCCCCCTCCCACTTCACAGATACGCAGTATTTT
CDR3: CASSQDLAPSHFTDTQYF

J: TRBJ1-6
D: TRBD1
size: NA
V: TRBV7-9
DNA: TGTGCCAGCAGCAAGGGGGACAGCCAAAATTCACCCCTCCACTTT
CDR3: CASSKGDSQNSPLHF

J: TRBJ2-5
D: NA
size: NA
V: TRBV25-1
DNA: TGTGCCAGCAGTGAGGGACGGCCCCTGGAGACCCAGTACTTC
CDR3: CASSEGRPLETQYF

J: TRBJ1-1
D: NA
size: NA
V: TRBV7-6
DNA: TGTGCCAGCAGCTTAGCGCAACACACTGAAGCTTTCTTT
CDR3: CASSLAQHTEAFF

J: TRBJ1-5
D: NA
size: few
V: TRBV12-3/TRBV12-4
DNA: TGTGCCAGCAGTTTAAGTGAAGGGCAGCCCCAGCATTTT
CDR3: CASSLSEGQPQHF

J: TRBJ2-5
D: NA
size: NA
V: TRBV29-1
DNA: TGCAGCGTTGAAGATCTAAGAGGGCACCAAGAGACCCAGTACTTC
CDR3: CSVEDLRGHQETQYF

J: TRBJ1-4
D: TRBD1
size: NA
V: TRBV10-3
DNA: TGTGCCACCCGGGACAGCTCTAATGAAAAACTGTTTTTT
CDR3: CATRDSSNEKLFF

J: TRBJ1-1
D: TRBD1
size: once
V: TRBV5-1
DNA: TGCGCCAGCAGCAGAGGGACAGGGAACACTGAAGCTTTCTTT
CDR3: CASSRGTGNTEAFF

J: TRBJ1-5
D: NA
size: few
V: TRBV12-3/TRBV12-4
DNA: TGTGCCAGCAGGCGGGATAGCAATCAGCCCCAGCATTTT
CDR3: CASRRDSNQPQHF

J: TRBJ1-1
D: TRBD1
size: NA
V: TRBV27
DNA: TGTGCCAGCAGTCCCGGGACAGGGGCCCAAGCTTTCTTT
CDR3: CASSPGTGAQAFF

J: TRBJ1-2
D: NA
size: NA
V: TRBV3-1/TRBV3-2
DNA: TGTGCCAGCAGCCAAGAAGGGGTCTATGGCTACACCTTC
CDR3: CASSQEGVYGYTF

J: TRBJ2-5
D: TRBD1
size: few
V: TRBV11-2
DNA: TGTGCCAGCAGGGGCACCGGGACAGCGTACCAAGAGACCCAGTACTTC
CDR3: CASRGTGTAYQETQYF

J: TRBJ2-1
D: TRBD2
size: once
V: TRBV5-8
DNA: TGTGCCAGCAGCTCGGTACTAGCGGGCTCCTACAATGAGCAGTTCTTC
CDR3: CASSSVLAGSYNEQFF

J: TRBJ1-4
D: NA
size: once
V: TRBV5-1
DNA: TGCGCCAGCAGCTTGGCCCGGGCAACCCCCAATGAAAAACTGTTTTTT
CDR3: CASSLARATPNEKLFF

J: TRBJ2-5
D: NA
size: NA
V: TRBV3-1/TRBV3-2
DNA: TGTGCCAGCAGCCAACTAGCACAAGAGACCCAGTACTTC
CDR3: CASSQLAQETQYF

J: TRBJ1-2
D: NA
size: NA
V: TRBV29-1
DNA: TGCAGCGTTGAAGACGGATTGGGCAGGGGAAAGGACTATGGCTACACCTTC
CDR3: CSVEDGLGRGKDYGYTF

J: TRBJ1-6
D: NA
size: NA
V: TRBV14
DNA: TGTGCCAGCAGCCCCCCCGCGGGGTCACCCCTCCACTTT
CDR3: CASSPPAGSPLHF

J: TRBJ1-1
D: TRBD1
size: NA
V: TRBV5-5
DNA: TGTGCCAGCAGCCGGAAAGGGACAGCCACCGGGGACACTGAAGCTTTCTTT
CDR3: CASSRKGTATGDTEAFF

J: TRBJ2-3
D: TRBD1
size: NA
V: TRBV5-8
DNA: TGTGCCAGCAGCTACGGGGCAGGGGGAACAGATACGCAGTATTTT
CDR3: CASSYGAGGTDTQYF

J: TRBJ2-7
D: NA
size: NA
V: TRBV19
DNA: TGTGCCAGTAGTATAGACCCCTACGAGCAGTACTTC
CDR3: CASSIDPYEQYF

J: TRBJ1-6
D: NA
size: NA
V: TRBV4-1
DNA: TGCGCCAGCAGCGAGATCAAGAGCCGGGATAATTCACCCCTCCACTTT
CDR3: CASSEIKSRDNSPLHF

J: TRBJ2-1
D: NA
size: NA
V: TRBV19
DNA: TGTGCCAGTAACCCAGGCGGGACAGAGGTTTACAATGAGCAGTTCTTC
CDR3: CASNPGGTEVYNEQFF

J: TRBJ2-2
D: NA
size: NA
V: TRBV19
DNA: TGTGCCAGTAATGCCGGGGGAGGCGGGGAGCTGTTTTTT
CDR3: CASNAGGGGELFF

J: TRBJ2-2
D: TRBD2
size: NA
V: TRBV6-2/TRBV6-3
DNA: TGTGCCAGCAGTTACTCCCGGACTAGCGGGGGACTTAACACCGGGGAGCTGTTTTTT
CDR3: CASSYSRTSGGLNTGELFF

J: TRBJ1-5
D: NA
size: NA
V: TRBV30
DNA: TGTGCCTGGAGGGCCGCGGGAAATCAGCCCCAGCATTTT
CDR3: CAWRAAGNQPQHF

J: TRBJ2-3
D: NA
size: NA
V: TRBV6-6
DNA: TGTGCCAGCACCCCCCGCACAGATACGCAGTATTTT
CDR3: CASTPRTDTQYF

J: TRBJ1-1
D: NA
size: NA
V: TRBV10-2
DNA: TGCGCCAGCAGTGGGGAGGCGACCTCGGCACCAGCTTTCTTT
CDR3: CASSGEATSAPAFF

J: TRBJ2-5
D: NA
size: once
V: TRBV3-1/TRBV3-2
DNA: TGTGCCAGCAGCCAAGACAGCCGACTAGGGACCCAGTACTTC
CDR3: CASSQDSRLGTQYF